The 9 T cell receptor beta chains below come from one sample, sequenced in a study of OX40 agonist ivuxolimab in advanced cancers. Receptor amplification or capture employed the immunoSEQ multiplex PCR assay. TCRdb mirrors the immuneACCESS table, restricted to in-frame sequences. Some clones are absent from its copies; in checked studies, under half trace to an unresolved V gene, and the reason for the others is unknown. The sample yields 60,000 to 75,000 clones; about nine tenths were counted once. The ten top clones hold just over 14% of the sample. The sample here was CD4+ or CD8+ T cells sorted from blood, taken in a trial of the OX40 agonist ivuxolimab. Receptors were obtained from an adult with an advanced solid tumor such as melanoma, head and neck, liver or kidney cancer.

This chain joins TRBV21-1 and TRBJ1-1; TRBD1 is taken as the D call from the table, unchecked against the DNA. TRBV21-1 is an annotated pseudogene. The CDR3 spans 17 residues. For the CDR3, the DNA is TGTGCCAGCAGCACCCCAGGTAGCAGGGGGGTATATACTGAAGCTTTCTTT. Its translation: CASSTPGSRGVYTEAFF.

In DNA form, the CDR3 reads TGTGCCAGCACCCTCACGGGAGGGTCAGCCGCTTATAGCAATCAGCCCCAGCATTTT. Encoded protein: CASTLTGGSAAYSNQPQHF. The rearrangement joins TRBV28 to TRBJ1-5; D remains ambiguous. The V and J ends lost 7 bases and 0 bases respectively, with 25 bases between them. The CDR3 totals 19 residues. From germline, CDR1 is MDHEN and CDR2 SYDVKM.

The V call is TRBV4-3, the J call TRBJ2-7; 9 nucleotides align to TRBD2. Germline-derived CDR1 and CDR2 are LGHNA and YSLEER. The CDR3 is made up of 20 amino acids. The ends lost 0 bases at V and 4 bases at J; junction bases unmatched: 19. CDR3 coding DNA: TGCGCCAGCAGCCAAGATTGGGTCTTAGCGGGAGCATCGGGAGTATACGAGCAGTACTTC. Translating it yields CASSQDWVLAGASGVYEQYF.

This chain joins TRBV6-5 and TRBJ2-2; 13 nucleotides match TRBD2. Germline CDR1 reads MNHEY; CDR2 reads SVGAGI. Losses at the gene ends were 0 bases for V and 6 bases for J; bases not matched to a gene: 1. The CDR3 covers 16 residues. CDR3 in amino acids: CASSYSGTSGAGELFF. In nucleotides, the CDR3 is TGTGCCAGCAGTTACTCCGGGACTAGCGGGGCCGGGGAGCTGTTTTTT.

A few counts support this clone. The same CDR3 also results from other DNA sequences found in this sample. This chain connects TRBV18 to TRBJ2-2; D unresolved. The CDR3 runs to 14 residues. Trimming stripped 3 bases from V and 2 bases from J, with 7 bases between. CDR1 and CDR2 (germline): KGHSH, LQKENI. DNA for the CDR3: TGTGCCAGCTCACCCCCTATTAACACCGGGGAGCTGTTTTTT. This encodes CASSPPINTGELFF.

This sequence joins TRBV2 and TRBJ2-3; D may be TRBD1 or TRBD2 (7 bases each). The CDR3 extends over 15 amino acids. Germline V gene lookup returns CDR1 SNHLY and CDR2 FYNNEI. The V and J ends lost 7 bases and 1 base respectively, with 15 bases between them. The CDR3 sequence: CASMRQGGGTDTQYF. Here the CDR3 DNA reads TGTGCCAGCATGAGACAGGGAGGGGGCACAGATACGCAGTATTTT.

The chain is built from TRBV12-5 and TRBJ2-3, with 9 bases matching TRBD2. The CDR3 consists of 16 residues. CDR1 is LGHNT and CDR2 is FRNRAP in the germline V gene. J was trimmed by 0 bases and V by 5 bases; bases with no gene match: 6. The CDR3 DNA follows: TGTGCTAGTGGTGGAGATAGCGGGAGTAGCACAGATACGCAGTATTTT. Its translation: CASGGDSGSSTDTQYF.

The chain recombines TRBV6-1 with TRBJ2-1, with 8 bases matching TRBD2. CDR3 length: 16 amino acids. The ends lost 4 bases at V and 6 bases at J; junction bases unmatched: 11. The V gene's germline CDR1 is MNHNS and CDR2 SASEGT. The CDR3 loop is CASSAPGGRIVNEQFF. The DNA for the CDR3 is TGTGCCAGCAGTGCCCCGGGCGGGAGGATCGTCAATGAGCAGTTCTTC.

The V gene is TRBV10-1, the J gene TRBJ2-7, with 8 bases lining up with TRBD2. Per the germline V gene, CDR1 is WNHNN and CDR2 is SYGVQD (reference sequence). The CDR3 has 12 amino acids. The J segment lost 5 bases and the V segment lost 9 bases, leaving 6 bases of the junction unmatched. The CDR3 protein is CARIGGGDEQYF. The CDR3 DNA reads TGCGCCAGAATCGGGGGGGGCGACGAGCAGTACTTC.